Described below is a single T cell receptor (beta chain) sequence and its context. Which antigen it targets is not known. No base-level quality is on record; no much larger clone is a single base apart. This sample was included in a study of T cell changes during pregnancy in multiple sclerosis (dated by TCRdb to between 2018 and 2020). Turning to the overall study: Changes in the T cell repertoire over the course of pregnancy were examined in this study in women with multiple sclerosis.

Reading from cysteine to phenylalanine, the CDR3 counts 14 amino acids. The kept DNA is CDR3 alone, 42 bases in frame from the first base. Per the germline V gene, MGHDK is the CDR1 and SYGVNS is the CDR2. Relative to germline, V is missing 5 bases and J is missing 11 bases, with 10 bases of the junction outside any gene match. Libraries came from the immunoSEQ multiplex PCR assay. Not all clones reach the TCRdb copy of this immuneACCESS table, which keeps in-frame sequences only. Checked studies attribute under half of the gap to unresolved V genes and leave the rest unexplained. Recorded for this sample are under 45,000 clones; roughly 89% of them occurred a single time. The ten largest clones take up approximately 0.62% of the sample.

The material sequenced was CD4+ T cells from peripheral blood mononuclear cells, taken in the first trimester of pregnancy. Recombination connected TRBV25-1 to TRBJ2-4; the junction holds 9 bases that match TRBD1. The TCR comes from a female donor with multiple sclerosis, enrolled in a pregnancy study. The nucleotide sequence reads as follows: TGTGCCAGCAGTAGAGGACAGGGGTTCGATCTTCAGTACTTC. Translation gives CASSRGQGFDLQYF.